Sequencing of this TCR beta chain was carried out in a study of blood T cell repertoires in COVID-19. Across the whole study: T cells, B-cell-depleted T cells, or PBMCs provided the cDNA or gDNA that served as material.

During active infection, Seattle patients enrolled and were then monitored through disease. J gave up 0 bases and V 7 bases, and 6 bases lay outside the gene matches. This CDR3 is 14 amino acids long. CDR1 is SQVTM, CDR2 ANQGSEA, per germline. Authors' methods: The authors estimated nucleated cell counts from reference gene primer amplification. Libraries were prepared by immunoSEQ multiplex PCR; TCRdb keeps only in-frame clonotypes and omits some of them. That table gives V, J and clone size, and the DNA gave D and trimming. The sample lists about 160,000 clones, about 90% occurring once. The V call is TRBV29-1, the J call TRBJ2-3; 8 bases map to TRBD1. Specimen: peripheral blood. The sequence was collected from a man aged 25 to 40 with COVID-19, enrolled during active disease. The CDR3 DNA reads as TGCAGCGCTCCAACAGGGGGAAGCACAGATACGCAGTATTTT. Translation gives CSAPTGGSTDTQYF.